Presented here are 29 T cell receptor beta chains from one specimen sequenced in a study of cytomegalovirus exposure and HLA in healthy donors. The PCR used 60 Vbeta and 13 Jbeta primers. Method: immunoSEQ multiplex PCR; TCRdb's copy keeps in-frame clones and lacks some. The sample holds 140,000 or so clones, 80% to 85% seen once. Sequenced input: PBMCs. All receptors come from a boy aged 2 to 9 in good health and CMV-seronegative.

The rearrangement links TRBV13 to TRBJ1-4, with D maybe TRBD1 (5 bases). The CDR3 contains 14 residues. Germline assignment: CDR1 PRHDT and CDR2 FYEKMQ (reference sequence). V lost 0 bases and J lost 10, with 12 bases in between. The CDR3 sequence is CASSLGRREGKLFF. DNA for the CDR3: TGTGCCAGCAGCTTAGGCCGCAGGGAGGGAAAACTGTTTTTT.

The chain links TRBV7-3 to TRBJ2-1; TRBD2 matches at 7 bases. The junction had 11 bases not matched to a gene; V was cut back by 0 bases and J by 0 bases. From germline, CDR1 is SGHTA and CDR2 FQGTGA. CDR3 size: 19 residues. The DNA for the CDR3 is TGTGCCAGCAGCTTAACTTTTCGGGGCGGGAGTGTCTCCTACAATGAGCAGTTCTTC. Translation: CASSLTFRGGSVSYNEQFF.

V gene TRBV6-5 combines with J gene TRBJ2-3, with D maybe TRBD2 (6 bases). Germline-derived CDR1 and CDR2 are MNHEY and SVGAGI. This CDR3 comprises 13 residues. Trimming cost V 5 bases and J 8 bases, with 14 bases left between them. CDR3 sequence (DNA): TGTGCCAGCAGTAACCCCGGGGGAGGTACGCAGTATTTT. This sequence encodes CASSNPGGGTQYF.

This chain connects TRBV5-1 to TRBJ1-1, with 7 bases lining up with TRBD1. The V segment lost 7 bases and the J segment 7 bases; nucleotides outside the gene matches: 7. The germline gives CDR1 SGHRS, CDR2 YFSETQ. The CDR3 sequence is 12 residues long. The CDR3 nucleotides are TGCGCCAGCCGGGACAGTTCGGGTGAAGCTTTCTTT. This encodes CASRDSSGEAFF.

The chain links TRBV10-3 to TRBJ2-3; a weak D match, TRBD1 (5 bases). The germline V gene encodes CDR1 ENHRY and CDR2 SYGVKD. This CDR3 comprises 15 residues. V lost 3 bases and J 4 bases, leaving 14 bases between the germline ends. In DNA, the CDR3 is TGTGCCATCAGTGACGGACAAGGCAACGCAGATACGCAGTATTTT. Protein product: CAISDGQGNADTQYF.

The chain's CDR3 is CASSEDRGGQPQHF. The CDR3 DNA sequence: TGTGCCAGCAGTGAGGACAGGGGGGGACAGCCCCAGCATTTT. The chain carries TRBV28 and TRBJ1-5, with 10 bases aligning to TRBD1. J lost 7 bases, V lost 5 bases, and 5 bases had no gene match. CDR1 is MDHEN and CDR2 is SYDVKM in the germline V gene. The CDR3 spans 14 residues.

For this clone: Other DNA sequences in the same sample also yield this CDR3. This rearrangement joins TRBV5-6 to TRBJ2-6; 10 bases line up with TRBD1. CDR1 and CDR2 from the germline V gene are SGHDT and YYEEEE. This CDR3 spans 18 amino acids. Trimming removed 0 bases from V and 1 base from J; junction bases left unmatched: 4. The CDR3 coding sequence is TGTGCCAGCAGCTTGGTTGGGACAGGGGTTTCTGGGGCCAACGTCCTGACTTTC. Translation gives CASSLVGTGVSGANVLTF.

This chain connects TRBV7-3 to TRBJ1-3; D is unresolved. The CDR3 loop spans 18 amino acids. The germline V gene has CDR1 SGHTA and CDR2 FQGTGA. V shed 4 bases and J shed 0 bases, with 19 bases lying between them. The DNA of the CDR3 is TGTGCCAGCAGCTCGATATATCTGGGCTCGCTCTCTGGAAACACCATATATTTT. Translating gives CASSSIYLGSLSGNTIYF.

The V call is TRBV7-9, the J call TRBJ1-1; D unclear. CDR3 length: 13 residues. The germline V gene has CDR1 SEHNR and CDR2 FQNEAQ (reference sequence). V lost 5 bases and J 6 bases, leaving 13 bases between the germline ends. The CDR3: CASSKSRGSEAFF. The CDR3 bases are TGTGCCAGCAGCAAAAGTCGGGGTTCTGAAGCTTTCTTT.

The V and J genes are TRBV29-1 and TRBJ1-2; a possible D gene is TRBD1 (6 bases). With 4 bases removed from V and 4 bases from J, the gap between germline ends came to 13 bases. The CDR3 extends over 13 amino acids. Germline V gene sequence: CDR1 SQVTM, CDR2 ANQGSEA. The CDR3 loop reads CSVGQGRPYGYTF. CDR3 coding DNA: TGCAGCGTTGGGCAGGGGCGTCCCTATGGCTACACCTTC.

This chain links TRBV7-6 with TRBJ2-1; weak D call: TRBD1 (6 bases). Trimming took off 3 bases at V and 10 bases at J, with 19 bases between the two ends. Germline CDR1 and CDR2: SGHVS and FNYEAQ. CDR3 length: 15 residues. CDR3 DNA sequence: TGTGCCAGCAGCTTGGGACATGGGGAAAATTGGGAGCAGTTCTTC. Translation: CASSLGHGENWEQFF.

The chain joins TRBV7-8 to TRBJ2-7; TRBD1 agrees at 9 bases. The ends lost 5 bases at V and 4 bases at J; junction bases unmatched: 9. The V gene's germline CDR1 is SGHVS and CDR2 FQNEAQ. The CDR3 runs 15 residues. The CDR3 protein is CASSQGDRVGYEQYF. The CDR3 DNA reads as TGTGCCAGCAGCCAGGGGGACAGGGTAGGGTACGAGCAGTACTTC.

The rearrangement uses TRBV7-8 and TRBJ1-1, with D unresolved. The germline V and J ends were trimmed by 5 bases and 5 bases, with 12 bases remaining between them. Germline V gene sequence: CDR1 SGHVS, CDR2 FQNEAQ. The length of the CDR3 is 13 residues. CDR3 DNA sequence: TGTGCCAGCAGCGATTACACGGGGACTGAAGCTTTCTTT. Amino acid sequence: CASSDYTGTEAFF.

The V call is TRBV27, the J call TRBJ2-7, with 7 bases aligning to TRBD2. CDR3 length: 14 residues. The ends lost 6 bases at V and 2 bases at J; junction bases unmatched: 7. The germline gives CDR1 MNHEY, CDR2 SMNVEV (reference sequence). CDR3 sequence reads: CASRAGGRAYEQYF. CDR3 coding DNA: TGTGCCAGCAGGGCTGGCGGGAGAGCCTACGAGCAGTACTTC.

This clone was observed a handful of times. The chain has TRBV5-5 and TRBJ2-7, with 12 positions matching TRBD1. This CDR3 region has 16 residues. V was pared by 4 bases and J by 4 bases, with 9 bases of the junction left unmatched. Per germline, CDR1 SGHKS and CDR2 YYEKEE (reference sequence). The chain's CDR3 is CASSAGRDRGLYEQYF. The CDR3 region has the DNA TGTGCCAGCAGCGCTGGGCGGGACAGGGGGCTTTACGAGCAGTACTTC.

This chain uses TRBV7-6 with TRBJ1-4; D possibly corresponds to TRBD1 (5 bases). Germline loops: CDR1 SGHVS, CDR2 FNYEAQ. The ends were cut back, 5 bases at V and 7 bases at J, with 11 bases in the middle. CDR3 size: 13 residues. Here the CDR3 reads CASSARQLEKLFF. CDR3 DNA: TGTGCCAGCAGCGCGCGACAGCTTGAAAAACTGTTTTTT.

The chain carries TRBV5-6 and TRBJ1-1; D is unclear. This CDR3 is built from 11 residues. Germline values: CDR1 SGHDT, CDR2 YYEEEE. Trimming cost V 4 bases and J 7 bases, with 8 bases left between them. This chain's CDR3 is CASSLGGEAFF. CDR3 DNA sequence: TGTGCCAGCAGCCTCGGCGGTGAAGCTTTCTTT. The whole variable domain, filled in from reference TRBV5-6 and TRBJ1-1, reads DAGVTQSPTHLIKTRGQQVTLRCSPKSGHDTVSWYQQALGQGPQFIFQYYEEEERQRGNFPDRFSGHQFPNYSSELNVNALLLGDSALYLCASSLGGEAFFGQGTRLTVV.

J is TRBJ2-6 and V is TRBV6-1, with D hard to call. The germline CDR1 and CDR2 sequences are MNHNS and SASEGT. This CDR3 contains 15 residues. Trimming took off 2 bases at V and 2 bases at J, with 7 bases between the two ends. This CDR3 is CASSEPQAGANVLTF. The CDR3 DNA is TGTGCCAGCAGTGAACCCCAGGCTGGGGCCAACGTCCTGACTTTC.

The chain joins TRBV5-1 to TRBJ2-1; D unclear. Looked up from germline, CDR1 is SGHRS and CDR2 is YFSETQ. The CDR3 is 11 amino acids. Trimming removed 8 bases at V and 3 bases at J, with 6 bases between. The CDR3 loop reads CASSIYNEQFF. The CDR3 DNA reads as TGCGCCAGTTCTATCTACAATGAGCAGTTCTTC.

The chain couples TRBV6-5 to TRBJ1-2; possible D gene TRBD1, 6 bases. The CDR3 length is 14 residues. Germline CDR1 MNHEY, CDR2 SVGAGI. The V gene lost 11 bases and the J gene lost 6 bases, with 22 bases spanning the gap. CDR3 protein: CAAGASSPLNGYTF. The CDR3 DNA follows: TGTGCCGCAGGGGCCTCTTCGCCTCTAAATGGCTACACCTTC.

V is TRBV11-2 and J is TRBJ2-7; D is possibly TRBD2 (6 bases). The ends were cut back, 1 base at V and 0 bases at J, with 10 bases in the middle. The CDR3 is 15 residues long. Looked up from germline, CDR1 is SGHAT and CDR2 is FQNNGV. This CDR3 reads CASSLAGDFSYEQYF. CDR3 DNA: TGTGCCAGCAGCTTAGCCGGGGACTTCTCCTACGAGCAGTACTTC.

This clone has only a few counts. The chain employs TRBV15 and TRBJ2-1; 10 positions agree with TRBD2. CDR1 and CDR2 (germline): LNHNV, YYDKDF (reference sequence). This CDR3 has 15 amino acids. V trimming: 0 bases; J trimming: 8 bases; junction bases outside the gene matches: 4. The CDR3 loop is CATSRDGLAGDEQFF. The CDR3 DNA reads TGTGCCACCAGCAGAGATGGCCTAGCGGGAGATGAGCAGTTCTTC.

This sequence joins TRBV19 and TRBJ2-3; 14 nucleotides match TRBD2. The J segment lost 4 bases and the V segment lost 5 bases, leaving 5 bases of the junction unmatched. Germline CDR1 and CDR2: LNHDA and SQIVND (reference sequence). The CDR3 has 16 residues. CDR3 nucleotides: TGTGCCAGTAGTTCCTGGACTAGCGGGAGGCCAGATACGCAGTATTTT. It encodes CASSSWTSGRPDTQYF.

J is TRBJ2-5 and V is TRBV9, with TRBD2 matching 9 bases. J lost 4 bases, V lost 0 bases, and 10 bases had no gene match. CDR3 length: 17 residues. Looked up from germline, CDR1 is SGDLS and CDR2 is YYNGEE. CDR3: CASSVALASGTPETQYF. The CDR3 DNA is TGTGCCAGCAGCGTAGCTCTGGCTAGCGGGACCCCAGAGACCCAGTACTTC.

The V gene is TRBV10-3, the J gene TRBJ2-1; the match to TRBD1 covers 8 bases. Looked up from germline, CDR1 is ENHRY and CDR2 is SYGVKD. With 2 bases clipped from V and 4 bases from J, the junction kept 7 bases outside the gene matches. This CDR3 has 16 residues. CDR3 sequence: CAISEETGVDYNEQFF. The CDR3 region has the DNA TGTGCCATCAGTGAGGAGACAGGGGTCGATTACAATGAGCAGTTCTTC.

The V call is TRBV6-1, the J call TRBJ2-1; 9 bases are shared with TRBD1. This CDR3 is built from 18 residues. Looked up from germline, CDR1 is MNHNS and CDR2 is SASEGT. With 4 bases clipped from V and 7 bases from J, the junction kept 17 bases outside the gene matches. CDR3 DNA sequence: TGTGCCAGCAGTGTCACCGGGACAGGGATGAGGGTCAAGAATGAGCAGTTCTTC. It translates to CASSVTGTGMRVKNEQFF.

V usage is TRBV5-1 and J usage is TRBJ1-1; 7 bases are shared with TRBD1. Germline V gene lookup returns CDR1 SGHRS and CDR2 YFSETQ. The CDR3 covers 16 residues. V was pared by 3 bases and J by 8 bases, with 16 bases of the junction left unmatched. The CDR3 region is CASSSEGVGTAKEAFF. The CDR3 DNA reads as TGCGCCAGCAGCTCGGAGGGGGTTGGGACAGCCAAGGAAGCTTTCTTT. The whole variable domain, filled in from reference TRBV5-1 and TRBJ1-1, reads KAGVTQTPRYLIKTRGQQVTLSCSPISGHRSVSWYQQTPGQGLQFLFEYFSETQRNKGNFPGRFSGRQFSNSRSEMNVSTLELGDSALYLCASSSEGVGTAKEAFFGQGTRLTVV.

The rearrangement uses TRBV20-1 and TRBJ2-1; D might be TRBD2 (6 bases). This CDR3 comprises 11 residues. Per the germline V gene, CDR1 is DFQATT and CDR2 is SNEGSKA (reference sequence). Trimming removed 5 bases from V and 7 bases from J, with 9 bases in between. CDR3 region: CSAPSVNEQFF. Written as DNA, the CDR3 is TGCAGTGCTCCTAGCGTGAATGAGCAGTTCTTC.

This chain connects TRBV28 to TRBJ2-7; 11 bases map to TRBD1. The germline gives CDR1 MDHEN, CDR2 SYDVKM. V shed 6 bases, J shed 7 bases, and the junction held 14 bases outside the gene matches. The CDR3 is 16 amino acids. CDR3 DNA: TGTGCCAGCAGGGGCAGGTCGGACAGGGGGCGTTATGAGCAGTACTTC. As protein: CASRGRSDRGRYEQYF. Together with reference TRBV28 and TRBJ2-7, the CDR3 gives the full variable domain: DVKVTQSSRYLVKRTGEKVFLECVQDMDHENMFWYRQDPGLGLRLIYFSYDVKMKEKGDIPEGYSVSREKKERFSLILESASTNQTSMYLCASRGRSDRGRYEQYFGPGTRLTVT.